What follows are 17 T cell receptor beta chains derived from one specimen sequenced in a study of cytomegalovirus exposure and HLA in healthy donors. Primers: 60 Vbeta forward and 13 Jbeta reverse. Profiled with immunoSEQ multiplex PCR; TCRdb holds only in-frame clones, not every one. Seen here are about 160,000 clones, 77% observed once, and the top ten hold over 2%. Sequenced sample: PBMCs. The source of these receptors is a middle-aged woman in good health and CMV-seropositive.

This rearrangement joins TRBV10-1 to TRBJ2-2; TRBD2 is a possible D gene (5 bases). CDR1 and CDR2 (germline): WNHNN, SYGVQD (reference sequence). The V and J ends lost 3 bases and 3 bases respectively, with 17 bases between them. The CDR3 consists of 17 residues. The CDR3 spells CASSEFGSPKDTGELFF. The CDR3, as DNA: TGCGCCAGCAGTGAATTTGGGAGCCCCAAGGACACCGGGGAGCTGTTTTTT.

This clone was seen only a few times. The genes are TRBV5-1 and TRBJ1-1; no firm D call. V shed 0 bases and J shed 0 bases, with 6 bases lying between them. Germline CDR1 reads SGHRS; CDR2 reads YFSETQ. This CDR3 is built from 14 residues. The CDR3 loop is CASSLDSMNTEAFF. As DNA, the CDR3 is TGCGCCAGCAGCTTGGACAGCATGAACACTGAAGCTTTCTTT.

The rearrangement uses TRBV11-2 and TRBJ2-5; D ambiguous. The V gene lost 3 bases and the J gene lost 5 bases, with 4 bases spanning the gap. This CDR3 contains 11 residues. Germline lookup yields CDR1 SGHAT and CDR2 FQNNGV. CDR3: CASSFRETQYF. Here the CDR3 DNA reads TGTGCCAGCAGCTTTCGGGAGACCCAGTACTTC.

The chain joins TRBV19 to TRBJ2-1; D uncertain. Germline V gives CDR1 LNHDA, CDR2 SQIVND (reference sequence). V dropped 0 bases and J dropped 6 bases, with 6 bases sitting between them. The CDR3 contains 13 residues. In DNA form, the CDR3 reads TGTGCCAGTAGTATAGACCGCGGCAATGAGCAGTTCTTC. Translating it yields CASSIDRGNEQFF.

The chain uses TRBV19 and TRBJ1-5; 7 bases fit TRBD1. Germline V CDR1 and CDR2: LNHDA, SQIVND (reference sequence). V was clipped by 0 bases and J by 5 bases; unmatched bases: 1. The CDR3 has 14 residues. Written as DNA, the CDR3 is TGTGCCAGTAGTATAGACACAGGGGATCAGCCCCAGCATTTT. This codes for CASSIDTGDQPQHF.

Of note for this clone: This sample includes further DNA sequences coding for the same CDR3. The CDR3 sequence is CASSDRENTEAFF. In DNA, the CDR3 is TGTGCCAGCAGTGACAGGGAGAACACTGAAGCTTTCTTT. The rearrangement uses TRBV6-1 and TRBJ1-1; tentatively, D is TRBD1 (5 bases). The CDR3 runs 13 residues. V was shortened by 3 bases and J by 1 base, with 6 bases between the two germline ends. Germline V gene data show CDR1 as MNHNS and CDR2 as SASEGT.

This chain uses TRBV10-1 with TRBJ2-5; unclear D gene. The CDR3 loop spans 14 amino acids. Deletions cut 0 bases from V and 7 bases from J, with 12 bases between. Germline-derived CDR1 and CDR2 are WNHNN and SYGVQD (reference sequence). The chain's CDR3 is CASSESTQIGTQYF. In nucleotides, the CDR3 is TGCGCCAGCAGTGAGTCGACTCAAATCGGGACCCAGTACTTC.

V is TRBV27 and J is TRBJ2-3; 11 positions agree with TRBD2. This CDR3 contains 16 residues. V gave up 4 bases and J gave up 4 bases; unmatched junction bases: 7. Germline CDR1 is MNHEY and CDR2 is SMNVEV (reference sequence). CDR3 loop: CASSWDSGGASDTQYF. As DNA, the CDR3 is TGTGCCAGCAGTTGGGATAGCGGGGGGGCATCAGATACGCAGTATTTT.

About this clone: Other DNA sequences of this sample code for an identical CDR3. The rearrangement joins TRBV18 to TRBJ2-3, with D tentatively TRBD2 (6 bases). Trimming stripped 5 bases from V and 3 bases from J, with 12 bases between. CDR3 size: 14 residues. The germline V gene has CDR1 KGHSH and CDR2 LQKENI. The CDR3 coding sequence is TGTGCCAGCTCAACGACCAGCGGGACAGATACGCAGTATTTT. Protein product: CASSTTSGTDTQYF.

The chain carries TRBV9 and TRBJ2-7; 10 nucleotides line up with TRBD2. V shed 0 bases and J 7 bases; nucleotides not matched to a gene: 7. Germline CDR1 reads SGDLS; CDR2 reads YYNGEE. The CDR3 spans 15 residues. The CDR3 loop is CASSVAASGRGEQYF. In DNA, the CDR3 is TGTGCCAGCAGCGTAGCGGCTAGCGGGAGAGGAGAGCAGTACTTC.

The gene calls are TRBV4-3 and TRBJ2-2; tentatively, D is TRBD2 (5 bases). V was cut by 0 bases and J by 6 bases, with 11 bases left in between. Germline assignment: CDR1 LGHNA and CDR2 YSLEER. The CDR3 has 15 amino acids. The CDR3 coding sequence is TGCGCCAGCAGCCAAGATGGGTCTAGCTCCGGGGAGCTGTTTTTT. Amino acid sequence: CASSQDGSSSGELFF.

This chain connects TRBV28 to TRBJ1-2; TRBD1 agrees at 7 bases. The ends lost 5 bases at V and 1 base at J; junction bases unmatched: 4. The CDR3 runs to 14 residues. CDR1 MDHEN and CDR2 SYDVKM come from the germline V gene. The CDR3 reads CASSTGVGNYGYTF. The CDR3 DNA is TGTGCCAGCAGTACAGGGGTTGGTAACTATGGCTACACCTTC.

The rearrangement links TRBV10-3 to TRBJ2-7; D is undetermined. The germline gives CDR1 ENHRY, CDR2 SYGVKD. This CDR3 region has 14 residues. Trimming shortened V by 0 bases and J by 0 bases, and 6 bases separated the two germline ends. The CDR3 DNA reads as TGTGCCATCAGTGAGTCACAGAACTCCTACGAGCAGTACTTC. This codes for CAISESQNSYEQYF.

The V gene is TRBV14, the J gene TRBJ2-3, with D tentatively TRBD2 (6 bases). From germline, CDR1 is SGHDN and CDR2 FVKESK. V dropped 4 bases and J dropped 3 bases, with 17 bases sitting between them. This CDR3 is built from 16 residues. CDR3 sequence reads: CASSRVTGLSTDTQYF. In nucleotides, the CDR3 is TGTGCCAGCAGCCGGGTTACGGGACTGTCAACAGATACGCAGTATTTT.

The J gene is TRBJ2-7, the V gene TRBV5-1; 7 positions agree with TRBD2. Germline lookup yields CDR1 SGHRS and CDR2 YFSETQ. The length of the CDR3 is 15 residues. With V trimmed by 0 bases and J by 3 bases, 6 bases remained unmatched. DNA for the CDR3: TGCGCCAGCAGCTTGGGTCAGACTAGCAGCTACGAGCAGTACTTC. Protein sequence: CASSLGQTSSYEQYF.

As DNA, the CDR3 is TGTGCCATCAGTGAGTCAAGTGGAGGGGTCTTGAACACCGGGGAGCTGTTTTTT. Amino acid sequence: CAISESSGGVLNTGELFF. The chain links TRBV10-3 to TRBJ2-2; possibly TRBD2 for D (6 bases). Trimming left V 0 bases short and J 1 base short, with 15 bases between. Germline loops: CDR1 ENHRY, CDR2 SYGVKD. The CDR3 sequence is 18 residues long.

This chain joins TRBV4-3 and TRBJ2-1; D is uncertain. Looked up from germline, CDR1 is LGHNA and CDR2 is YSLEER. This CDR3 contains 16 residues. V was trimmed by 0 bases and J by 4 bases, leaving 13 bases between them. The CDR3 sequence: CASSQDWKQSYNEQFF. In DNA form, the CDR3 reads TGCGCCAGCAGCCAAGATTGGAAACAGTCTTACAATGAGCAGTTCTTC.